This T cell receptor beta chain derives from a study of control samples from healthy donors and cancer patients. Germline V gene data show CDR1 as SGHVS and CDR2 as FQNEAQ. CDR3 size: 14 residues. V was pared by 5 bases and J by 1 base, with 12 bases between. Sequencing was performed with immunoSEQ multiplex PCR; in TCRdb, only in-frame clones are kept and a portion is missing. The profile shows around 130,000 clones, 70% to 90% of them singletons. Specimen: blood. The TCR sequence derives from a man aged 45 to 65 in good health. This chain links TRBV7-8 with TRBJ2-7; possibly TRBD1 for D (6 bases). Here the CDR3 DNA reads TGTGCCAGCAGCCCTCCGGGACATTCCTACGAGCAGTACTTC. This codes for CASSPPGHSYEQYF.